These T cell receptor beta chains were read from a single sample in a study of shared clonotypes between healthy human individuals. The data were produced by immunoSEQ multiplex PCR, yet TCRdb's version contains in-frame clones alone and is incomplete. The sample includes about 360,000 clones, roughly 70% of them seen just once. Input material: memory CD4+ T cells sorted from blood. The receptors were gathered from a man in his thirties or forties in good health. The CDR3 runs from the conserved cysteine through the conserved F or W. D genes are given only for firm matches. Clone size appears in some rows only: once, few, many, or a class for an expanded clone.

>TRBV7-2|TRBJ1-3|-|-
CASSQGSAGNTIYF
TGTGCCAGCTCTCAGGGCTCGGCTGGAAACACCATATATTTT
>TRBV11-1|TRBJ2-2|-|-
CASSLLSTGELFF
TGTGCCAGCAGCTTACTTTCAACCGGGGAGCTGTTTTTT
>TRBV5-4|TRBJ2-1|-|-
CASSLPRGEDTIDEQFF
TGTGCCAGCAGCTTGCCTCGAGGTGAGGACACAATAGATGAGCAGTTCTTC
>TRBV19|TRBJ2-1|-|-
CASSRTAYNEQFF
TGTGCCAGTAGTCGGACAGCCTACAATGAGCAGTTCTTC
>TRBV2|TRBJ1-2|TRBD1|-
CASSEVTGLFGF
TGTGCCAGCAGTGAAGTGACAGGGCTTTTCGGCTTC
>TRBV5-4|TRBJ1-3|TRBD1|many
CASSRGTGGGNTIYF
TGTGCCAGCAGCAGAGGGACAGGGGGAGGAAACACCATATATTTT
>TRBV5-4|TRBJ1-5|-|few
CASSLEGSGQPQHF
TGTGCCAGCAGCTTGGAAGGAAGTGGTCAGCCCCAGCATTTT
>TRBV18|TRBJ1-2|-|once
CASSPPMGVYGYTF
TGTGCCAGCTCACCACCGATGGGGGTGTACGGCTACACCTTC
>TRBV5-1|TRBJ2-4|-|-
CASSLVGPGDIQYF
TGCGCCAGCAGCTTGGTTGGGCCGGGGGACATTCAGTACTTC
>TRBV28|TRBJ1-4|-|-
CASSLRGTTNEKLFF
TGTGCCAGCAGCCTACGGGGTACGACTAATGAAAAACTGTTTTTT
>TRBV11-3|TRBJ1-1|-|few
CASSRTGAVGSEAFF
TGTGCCAGCAGTAGGACCGGGGCAGTGGGTTCTGAAGCTTTCTTT
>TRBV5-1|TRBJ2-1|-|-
CASRHTTGAGSYNEQFF
TGCGCCAGCCGCCACACGACTGGGGCGGGATCCTACAATGAGCAGTTCTTC
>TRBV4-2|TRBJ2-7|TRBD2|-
CASSQDRRSQASGTYEQYF
TGTGCCAGCAGCCAAGATCGGCGGTCGCAAGCTAGCGGGACCTACGAGCAGTACTTC
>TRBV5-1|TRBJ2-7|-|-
CASSGTGVTTYEQYF
TGCGCCAGCAGCGGTACGGGGGTTACAACCTACGAGCAGTACTTC
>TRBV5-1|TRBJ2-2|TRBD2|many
CASSSGGTSGSGTGELFF
TGCGCCAGCAGCTCCGGGGGGACTAGCGGGAGTGGCACCGGGGAGCTGTTTTTT
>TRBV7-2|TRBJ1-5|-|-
CASSLTAPSNQPQHF
TGTGCCAGCAGCTTAACGGCGCCTAGCAATCAGCCCCAGCATTTT
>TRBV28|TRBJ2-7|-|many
CASTKGWAYEQYF
TGTGCCAGCACCAAGGGGTGGGCCTACGAGCAGTACTTC
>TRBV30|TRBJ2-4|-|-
CAWREAKNIQYF
TGTGCCTGGCGGGAGGCCAAAAACATTCAGTACTTC
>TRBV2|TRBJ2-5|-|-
CASSSERQETQYF
TGTGCCAGCAGCTCGGAGCGTCAAGAGACCCAGTACTTC
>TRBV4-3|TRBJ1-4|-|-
CASSQVVQTNEKLFF
TGCGCCAGCAGCCAAGTAGTCCAGACCAACGAAAAACTGTTTTTT
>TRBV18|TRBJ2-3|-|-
CASSPPGSRYTDTQYF
TGTGCCAGCTCACCCCCGGGGAGCCGATACACAGATACGCAGTATTTT
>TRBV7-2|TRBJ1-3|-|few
CASTYDRLSGNTIYF
TGTGCCAGCACGTATGACAGACTCTCTGGAAACACCATATATTTT
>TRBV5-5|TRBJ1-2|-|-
CASSLVHGYTF
TGTGCCAGCAGCCTTGTACATGGCTACACCTTC
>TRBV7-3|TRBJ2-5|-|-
CASSFIIGETQYF
TGTGCCAGCAGCTTCATCATCGGGGAGACCCAGTACTTC
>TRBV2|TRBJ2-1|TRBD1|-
CASSQTGTGYNEQFF
TGTGCCAGCAGCCAGACCGGGACAGGTTACAATGAGCAGTTCTTC
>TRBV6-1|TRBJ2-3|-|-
CASSEQSRLRTDTQYF
TGTGCCAGCAGTGAACAGAGCAGATTACGCACAGATACGCAGTATTTT
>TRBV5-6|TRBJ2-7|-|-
CASSLGVRESYGYEQYF
TGTGCCAGCAGCTTGGGGGTCAGGGAAAGTTACGGGTACGAGCAGTACTTC